This T cell receptor beta chain was captured by sequencing in a study of OX40 agonist ivuxolimab in advanced cancers. Study-wide background: People who had prior anti-PD-1, anti-PD-L1 or anti-CTLA-4 therapy could take part, and under 50% had some.

The CDR3 totals 13 residues. V was pared by 2 bases and J by 0 bases, with 3 bases between. Per the germline V gene, CDR1 is MRHNA and CDR2 is SNTAGT. Samples of blood were obtained at baseline, on cycle 4 day 1, and on cycle 7 day 1. Clones were sequenced by immunoSEQ multiplex PCR, and TCRdb holds only the in-frame ones, with some missing. Here the sample spans about 7,000 clones, about 74% being singletons. This clone has more than one count but fewer than ten. Its specificity is unknown. Findings and caveats of the study: Clones of CD4+ and CD8+ blood T cells grew by week 6 at doses of 0.1 to 3.0 mg/kg.

This chain joins TRBV6-4 and TRBJ2-3; D not certain. The source was CD4+ or CD8+ T cells sorted from blood, collected in a trial of the OX40 agonist ivuxolimab. This TCR derives from an adult with an advanced solid tumor such as melanoma, head and neck, liver or kidney cancer. The CDR3 nucleotides are TGTGCCAGCAGTGACGGGAGCACAGATACGCAGTATTTT. It codes for CASSDGSTDTQYF.